These 9 T cell receptor beta chains were sequenced from one sample in a study of T cell changes during pregnancy in multiple sclerosis. Assay used: immunoSEQ multiplex PCR; TCRdb lists only in-frame clones, some missing. Among tens of thousands of clones listed, roughly 90% were seen once. The sample consisted of peripheral blood, taken before pregnancy. These receptors were taken from a female donor with multiple sclerosis, enrolled in a pregnancy study.

The chain carries TRBV7-2 and TRBJ1-4, with 11 bases fitting TRBD1. CDR3 length equals 17 residues. V lost 4 bases and J lost 5; bases outside the gene matches: 9. Germline V gives CDR1 SGHTA, CDR2 FQGNSA. CDR3 protein: CASSSTGTGGMNEKLFF. The DNA of the CDR3 is TGTGCCAGCAGCTCAACCGGGACAGGGGGTATGAATGAAAAACTGTTTTTT.

The V and J genes are TRBV6-4 and TRBJ2-1; 7 bases are a match to TRBD2. Trimming at V came to 3 bases and at J to 7 bases, leaving 9 bases not matched to a gene. The V gene's germline CDR1 is MRHNA and CDR2 SNTAGT. The CDR3 totals 15 residues. CDR3 sequence: CASSETSSPRNEQFF. CDR3 nucleotide sequence: TGTGCCAGCAGTGAGACTAGCTCCCCGAGGAATGAGCAGTTCTTC.

The J gene is TRBJ1-3, the V gene TRBV6-6; no firm D call. The V gene's germline CDR1 is MNHNY and CDR2 SVGAGI (reference sequence). This CDR3 has 14 amino acids. V was cut by 5 bases and J by 3 bases, with 11 bases left in between. CDR3 protein: CASSPEIFGNTIYF. In DNA, the CDR3 is TGTGCCAGCAGTCCTGAGATTTTTGGAAACACCATATATTTT.

In this sample, this clone turned up a few times. V and J are TRBV7-8 and TRBJ1-5; D uncertain. V lost 2 bases, J lost 0 bases, and 8 bases lay in between. The CDR3 is 15 amino acids. From germline, CDR1 is SGHVS and CDR2 FQNEAQ. CDR3 sequence reads: CASSLTPYSNQPQHF. CDR3 coding DNA: TGTGCCAGCAGCTTAACACCTTATAGCAATCAGCCCCAGCATTTT.

The V and J genes are TRBV30 and TRBJ1-1; D not certain. The CDR3 is made up of 13 amino acids. V was pared by 0 bases and J by 7 bases, with 12 bases between. From germline, CDR1 is GTSNPN and CDR2 SVGIG (reference sequence). CDR3 residues: CAWSVGSEVEAFF. The CDR3 DNA is TGTGCCTGGAGTGTAGGATCGGAGGTTGAAGCTTTCTTT.

This clone was counted a few times. The chain uses TRBV5-1 and TRBJ1-4; D unresolved. V gave up 0 bases and J gave up 11 bases, with 5 bases separating them. CDR1 is SGHRS, CDR2 YFSETQ, per germline. The CDR3 extends over 11 amino acids. CDR3 sequence: CASSLAGKLFF. The CDR3 coding sequence is TGCGCCAGCAGCTTGGCGGGGAAACTGTTTTTT.

Concerning this clone itself: Sequence at one end of the junction differs from germline and may be a read error. The chain is built from TRBV4-3 and TRBJ1-5; the match to TRBD1 covers 9 bases. This CDR3 is built from 15 residues. Germline V gene lookup returns CDR1 LGHNA and CDR2 YSLEER. The CDR3 here is CASNQGTGINQPQHF. Written as DNA, the CDR3 is TGCGCCAGCAACCAAGGGACAGGGATCAATCAGCCCCAGCATTTT.

This clone was observed a few times. The CDR3 loop is CASSPTGQGDTLHF. CDR3 coding DNA: TGTGCCAGCAGCCCTACGGGACAGGGGGATACCCTCCACTTT. J is TRBJ1-6 and V is TRBV4-2; 11 bases align to TRBD1. Germline assignment: CDR1 LGHNA and CDR2 YNFKEQ. The junction had 7 bases not matched to a gene; V was cut back by 4 bases and J by 14 bases. This CDR3 comprises 14 residues.

CDR3 residues: CASRPDGYTEAFF. Here the CDR3 DNA reads TGTGCCAGCAGGCCTGACGGGTACACTGAAGCTTTCTTT. V is TRBV11-2 and J is TRBJ1-1; the D is unclear. Germline CDR1 reads SGHAT; CDR2 reads FQNNGV. The CDR3 contains 13 residues. Trimming removed 6 bases from V and 3 bases from J, with 11 bases in between.